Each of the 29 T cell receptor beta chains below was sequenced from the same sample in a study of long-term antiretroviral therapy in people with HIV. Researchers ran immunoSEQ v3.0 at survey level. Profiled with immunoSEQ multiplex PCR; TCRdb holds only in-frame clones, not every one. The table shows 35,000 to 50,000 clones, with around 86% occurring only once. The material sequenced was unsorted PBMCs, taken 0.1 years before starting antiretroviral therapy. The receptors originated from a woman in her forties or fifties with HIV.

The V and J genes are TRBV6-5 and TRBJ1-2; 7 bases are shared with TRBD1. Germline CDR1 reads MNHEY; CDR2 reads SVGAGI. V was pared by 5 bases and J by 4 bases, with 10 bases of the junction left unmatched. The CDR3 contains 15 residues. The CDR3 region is CASSRQGPKIYGYTF. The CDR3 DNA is TGTGCCAGCAGTCGACAGGGCCCTAAGATCTATGGCTACACCTTC.

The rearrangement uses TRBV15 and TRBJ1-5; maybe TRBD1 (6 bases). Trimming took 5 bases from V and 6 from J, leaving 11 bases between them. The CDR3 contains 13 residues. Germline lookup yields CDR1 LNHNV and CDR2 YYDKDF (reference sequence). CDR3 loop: CATSPTGAQPQHF. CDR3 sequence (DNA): TGTGCCACCAGCCCGACAGGCGCTCAGCCCCAGCATTTT.

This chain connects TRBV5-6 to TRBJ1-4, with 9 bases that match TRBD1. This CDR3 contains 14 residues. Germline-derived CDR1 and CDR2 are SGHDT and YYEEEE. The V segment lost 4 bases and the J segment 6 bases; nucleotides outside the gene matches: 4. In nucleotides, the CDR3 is TGTGCCAGCAGCCTCACAGGGGGCTATGAAAAACTGTTTTTT. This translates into CASSLTGGYEKLFF.

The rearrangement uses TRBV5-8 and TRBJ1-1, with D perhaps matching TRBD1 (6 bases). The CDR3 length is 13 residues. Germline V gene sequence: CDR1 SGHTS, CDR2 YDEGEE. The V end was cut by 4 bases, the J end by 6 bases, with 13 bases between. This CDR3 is CASSRVRGAEAFF. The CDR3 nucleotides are TGTGCCAGCAGCCGGGTGAGGGGGGCTGAAGCTTTCTTT.

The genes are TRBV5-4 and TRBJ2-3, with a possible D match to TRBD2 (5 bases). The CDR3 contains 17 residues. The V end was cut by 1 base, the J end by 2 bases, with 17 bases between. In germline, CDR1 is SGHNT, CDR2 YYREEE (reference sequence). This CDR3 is CASSLKVVWGDTDTQYF. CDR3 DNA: TGTGCCAGCAGCTTGAAAGTGGTATGGGGAGACACAGATACGCAGTATTTT. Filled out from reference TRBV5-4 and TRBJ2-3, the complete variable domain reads ETGVTQSPTHLIKTRGQQVTLRCSSQSGHNTVSWYQQALGQGPQFIFQYYREEENGRGNFPPRFSGLQFPNYSSELNVNALELDDSALYLCASSLKVVWGDTDTQYFGPGTRLTVL.

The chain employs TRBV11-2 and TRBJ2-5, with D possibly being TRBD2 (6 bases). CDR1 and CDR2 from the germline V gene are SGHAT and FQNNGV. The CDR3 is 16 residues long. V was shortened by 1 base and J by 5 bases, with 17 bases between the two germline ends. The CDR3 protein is CASSLGLWGVHETQYF. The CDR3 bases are TGTGCCAGCAGCTTAGGCCTCTGGGGGGTACACGAGACCCAGTACTTC.

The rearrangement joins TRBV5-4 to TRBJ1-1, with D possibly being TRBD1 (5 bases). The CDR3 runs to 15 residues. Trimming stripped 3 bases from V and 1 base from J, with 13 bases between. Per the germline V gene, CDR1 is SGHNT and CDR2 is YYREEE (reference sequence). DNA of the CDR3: TGTGCCAGCAGCTCACAAGCGAGGGGGAACACTGAAGCTTTCTTT. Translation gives CASSSQARGNTEAFF.

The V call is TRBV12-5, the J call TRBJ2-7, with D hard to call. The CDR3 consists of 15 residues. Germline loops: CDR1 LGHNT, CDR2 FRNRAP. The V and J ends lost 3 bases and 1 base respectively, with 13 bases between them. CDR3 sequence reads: CASGFGESDSYEQYF. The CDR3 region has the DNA TGTGCTAGTGGTTTTGGTGAATCGGATTCCTACGAGCAGTACTTC.

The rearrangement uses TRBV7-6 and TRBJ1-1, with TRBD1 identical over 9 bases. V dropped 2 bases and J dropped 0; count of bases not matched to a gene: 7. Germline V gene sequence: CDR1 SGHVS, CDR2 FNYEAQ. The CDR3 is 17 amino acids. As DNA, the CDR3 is TGTGCCAGCAGCTTAACAAGGACAGGGGTTATGAACACTGAAGCTTTCTTT. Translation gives CASSLTRTGVMNTEAFF.

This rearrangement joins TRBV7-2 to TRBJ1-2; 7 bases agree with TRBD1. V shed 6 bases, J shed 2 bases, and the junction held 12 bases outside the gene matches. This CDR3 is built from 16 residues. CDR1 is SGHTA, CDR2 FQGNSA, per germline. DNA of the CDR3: TGTGCCAGCAGGCCGGACGGGACAGCAGCCAACTATGGCTACACCTTC. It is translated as CASRPDGTAANYGYTF.

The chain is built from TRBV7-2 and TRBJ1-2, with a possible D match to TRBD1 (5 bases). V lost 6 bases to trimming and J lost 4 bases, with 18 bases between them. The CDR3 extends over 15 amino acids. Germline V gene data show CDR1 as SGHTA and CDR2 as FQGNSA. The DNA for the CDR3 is TGTGCCAGCAGTTACCCCGCAGGGACCCTCTATGGCTACACCTTC. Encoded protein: CASSYPAGTLYGYTF.

The CDR3 here is CASSDYFGDRSYEQYF. CDR3 bases: TGTGCCAGCAGTGACTATTTTGGGGACAGATCCTACGAGCAGTACTTC. This chain uses TRBV25-1 with TRBJ2-7; 7 bases agree with TRBD1. The CDR3 is 16 residues long. V shed 3 bases and J 1 base; nucleotides not matched to a gene: 9. CDR1 and CDR2 from the germline V gene are MGHDK and SYGVNS.

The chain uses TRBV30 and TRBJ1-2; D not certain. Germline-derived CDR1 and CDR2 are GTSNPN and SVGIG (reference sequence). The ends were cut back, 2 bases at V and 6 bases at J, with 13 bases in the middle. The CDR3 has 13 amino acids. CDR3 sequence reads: CAWSLGAGNGYTF. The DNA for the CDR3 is TGTGCCTGGAGTCTCGGCGCGGGGAATGGCTACACCTTC.

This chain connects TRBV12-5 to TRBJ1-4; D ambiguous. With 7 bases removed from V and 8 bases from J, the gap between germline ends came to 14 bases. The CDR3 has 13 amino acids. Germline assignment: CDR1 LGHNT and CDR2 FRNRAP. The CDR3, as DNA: TGTGCTAGTGCCACTCCCCTAGGAGAAAAACTGTTTTTT. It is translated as CASATPLGEKLFF.

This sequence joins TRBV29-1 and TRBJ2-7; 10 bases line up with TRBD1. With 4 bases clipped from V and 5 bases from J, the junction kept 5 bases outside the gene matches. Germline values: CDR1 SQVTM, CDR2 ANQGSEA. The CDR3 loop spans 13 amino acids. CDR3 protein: CSVAGTGAHEQYF. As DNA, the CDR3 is TGCAGCGTTGCCGGGACAGGGGCCCACGAGCAGTACTTC.

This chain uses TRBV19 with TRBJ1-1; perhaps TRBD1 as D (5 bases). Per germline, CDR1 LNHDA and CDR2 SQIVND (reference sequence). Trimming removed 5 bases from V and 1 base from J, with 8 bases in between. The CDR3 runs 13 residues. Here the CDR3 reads CASSGAGNTEAFF. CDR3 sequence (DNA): TGTGCCAGTAGTGGGGCGGGGAACACTGAAGCTTTCTTT.

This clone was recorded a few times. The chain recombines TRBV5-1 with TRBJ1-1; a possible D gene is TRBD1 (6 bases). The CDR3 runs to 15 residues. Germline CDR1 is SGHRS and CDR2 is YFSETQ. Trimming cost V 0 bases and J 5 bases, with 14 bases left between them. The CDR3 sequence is CASSLGTGTRTEAFF. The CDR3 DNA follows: TGCGCCAGCAGCTTGGGCACAGGGACCCGAACTGAAGCTTTCTTT.

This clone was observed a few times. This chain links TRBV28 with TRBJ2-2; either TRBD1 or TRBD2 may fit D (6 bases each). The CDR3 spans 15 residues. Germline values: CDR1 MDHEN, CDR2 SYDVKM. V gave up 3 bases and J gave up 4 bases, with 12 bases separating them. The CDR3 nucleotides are TGTGCCAGCAGTTTTGGGGGGCGGAGCACCGGGGAGCTGTTTTTT. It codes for CASSFGGRSTGELFF.

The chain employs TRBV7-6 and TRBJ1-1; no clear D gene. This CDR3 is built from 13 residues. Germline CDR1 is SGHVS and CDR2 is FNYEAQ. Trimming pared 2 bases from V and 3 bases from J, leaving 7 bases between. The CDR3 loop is CASSLMVDTEAFF. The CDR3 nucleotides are TGTGCCAGCAGCTTAATGGTGGACACTGAAGCTTTCTTT.

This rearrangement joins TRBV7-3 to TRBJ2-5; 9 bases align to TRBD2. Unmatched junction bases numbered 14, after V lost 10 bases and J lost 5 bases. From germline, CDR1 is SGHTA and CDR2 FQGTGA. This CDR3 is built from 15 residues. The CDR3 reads CATRPTGLASETQYF. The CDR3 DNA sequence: TGTGCCACCCGCCCCACGGGACTAGCAAGCGAGACCCAGTACTTC.

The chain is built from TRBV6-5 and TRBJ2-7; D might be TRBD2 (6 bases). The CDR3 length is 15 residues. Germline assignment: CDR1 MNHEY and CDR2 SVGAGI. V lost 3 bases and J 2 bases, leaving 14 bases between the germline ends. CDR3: CASSYSHRGTYEQYF. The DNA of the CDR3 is TGTGCCAGCAGTTATTCCCACCGGGGGACCTACGAGCAGTACTTC.

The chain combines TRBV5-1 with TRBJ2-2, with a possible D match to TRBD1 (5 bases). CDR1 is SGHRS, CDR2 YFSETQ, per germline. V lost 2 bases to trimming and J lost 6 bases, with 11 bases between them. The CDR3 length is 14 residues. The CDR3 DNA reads TGCGCCAGCAGCTTCGCAGGGCGACCCGGGGAGCTGTTTTTT. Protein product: CASSFAGRPGELFF.

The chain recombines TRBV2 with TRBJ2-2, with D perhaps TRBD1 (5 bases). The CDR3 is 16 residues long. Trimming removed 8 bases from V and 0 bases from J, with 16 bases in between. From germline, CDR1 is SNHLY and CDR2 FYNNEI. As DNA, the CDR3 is TGTGCCAGCGGGGCAGTGGGCAGAACGAACACCGGGGAGCTGTTTTTT. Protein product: CASGAVGRTNTGELFF.

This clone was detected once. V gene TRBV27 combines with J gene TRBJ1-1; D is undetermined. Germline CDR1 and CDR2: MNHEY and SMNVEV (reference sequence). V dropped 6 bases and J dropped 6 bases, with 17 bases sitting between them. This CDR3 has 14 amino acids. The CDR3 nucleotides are TGTGCCAGCAGCCCGACTGCGGTGGGCGCTGAAGCTTTCTTT. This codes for CASSPTAVGAEAFF.

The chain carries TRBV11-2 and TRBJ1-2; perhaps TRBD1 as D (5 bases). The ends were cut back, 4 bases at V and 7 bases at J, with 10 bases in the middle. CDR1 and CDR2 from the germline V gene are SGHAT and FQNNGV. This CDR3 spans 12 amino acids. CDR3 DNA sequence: TGTGCCAGCAGCTCCCAGGGACGTGGCTACACCTTC. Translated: CASSSQGRGYTF.

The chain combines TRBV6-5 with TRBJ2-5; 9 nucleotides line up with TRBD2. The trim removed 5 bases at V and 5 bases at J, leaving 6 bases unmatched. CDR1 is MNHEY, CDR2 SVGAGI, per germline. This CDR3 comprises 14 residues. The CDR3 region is CASSPLAGYETQYF. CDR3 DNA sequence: TGTGCCAGCAGTCCGCTAGCGGGGTATGAGACCCAGTACTTC.

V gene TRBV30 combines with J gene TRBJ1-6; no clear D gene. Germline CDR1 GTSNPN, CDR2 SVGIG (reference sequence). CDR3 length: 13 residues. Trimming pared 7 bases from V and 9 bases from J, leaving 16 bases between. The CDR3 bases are TGTGCCTTAAGGACCGGGCCGGGTTCACCCCTCCACTTT. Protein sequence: CALRTGPGSPLHF.

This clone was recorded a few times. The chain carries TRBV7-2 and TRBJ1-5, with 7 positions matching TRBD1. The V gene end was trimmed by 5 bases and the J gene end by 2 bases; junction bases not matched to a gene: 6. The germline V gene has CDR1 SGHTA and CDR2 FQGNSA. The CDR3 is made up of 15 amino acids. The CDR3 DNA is TGTGCCAGCAGCCTACAGGGGACAGGCAATCAGCCCCAGCATTTT. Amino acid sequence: CASSLQGTGNQPQHF.

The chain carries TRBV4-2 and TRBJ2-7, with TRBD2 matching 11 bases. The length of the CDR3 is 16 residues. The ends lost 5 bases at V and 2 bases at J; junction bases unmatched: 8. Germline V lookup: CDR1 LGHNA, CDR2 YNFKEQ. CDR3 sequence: CASSSLAGGAAYEQYF. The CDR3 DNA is TGTGCCAGCAGCTCTCTAGCGGGGGGCGCCGCCTACGAGCAGTACTTC.